A single T cell receptor beta chain is shown here with its context. No cognate antigen has been identified for it. No base quality values were provided; no much bigger clone lies one nucleotide off. These data originate in a study of CD8+ T cells in alopecia areata (dated by TCRdb to the late 2010s). For the wider study: Treated patients were enrolled in an open-label pilot trial of oral tofacitinib, 5 to 10 mg twice daily, for moderate-to-severe alopecia areata. For the treated patients, the SALT score, which quantifies what percentage of scalp surface area is affected, served as the measure of disease severity. Scalp clonality was compared among normal scalp (n=4), patchy alopecia areata scalp (n=8), and alopecia totalis/universalis scalp (n=8). Patients on tofacitinib were biopsied at baseline and after 4 and 24 weeks of treatment, and several of the patients also had a later scalp biopsy. On the human side, TCRbeta sequencing was run on scalp tissue and on sorted CD4+ and CD8+ peripheral blood T cells from healthy controls and from alopecia areata patients with either patchy or totalis/universalis disease. Patients stayed on tofacitinib for 6 to 18 months and then had 6 months of follow-up off drug so that delayed response and recurrence could be assessed. TCRbeta CDR3 regions were amplified by immunoSEQ multiplex PCR with 35 Vbeta forward and 13 Jbeta reverse primers. To study T cell clonal expansion in alopecia areata, the researchers applied high-throughput TCRbeta sequencing to both the C3H/HeJ mouse model and human patients. RNA was obtained with the PAXgene miRNA kit for fixed scalp, the miRNeasy kit for PBMCs, and the RNeasy kit for mouse skin. The paper's findings and limits, for the study overall: The treated cohort was small, with a single nonresponder, so links between baseline CD8+ expansion and response need larger studies. During tofacitinib treatment, many expanded lesional clones stuck around in both scalp and blood, and this persistence may partly explain why relapse happens after treatment is stopped. Lesional scalp, especially in alopecia totalis/universalis, showed higher clonality and more expanded CD8+ clones than normal scalp, suggesting antigenic drive. Scalp TCR repertoire analysis is complicated because resident alphabeta T cells in normal human skin are also sequenced, whereas mouse skin is dominated by gammadelta T cells. Shared TCR sequences between patients were less evident than in mice, which may be partly attributable to HLA diversity in the patient population. Scalp clonality and the number of expanded CD8+ clones among the top 100 scalp clones were significantly decreased by tofacitinib.

Libraries were made using the immunoSEQ multiplex PCR assay. RNA was extracted from all samples and reverse transcribed into cDNA, which served as template for TCR sequencing. SuperScript III was used for first-strand cDNA synthesis, primed with a 2:1 mix of oligo-dT and random hexamers. A synthetic immune receptor repertoire was used to gauge amplification bias, and whatever bias remained was removed computationally. The study's own analysis went as follows. Raw reads were preprocessed for error removal, and CDR3 was defined according to IMGT conventions as running from the conserved cysteine to phenylalanine. To get clonality, Shannon entropy was normalized by log2 of the number of productive unique TCRs and the result was subtracted from 1. Whether each scalp clone was CD4 or CD8 was inferred by checking scalp TCRbeta sequences against the CD4 and CD8 repertoires from sorted blood. TCRdb mirrors the immuneACCESS table, restricted to in-frame sequences. Some clones are absent from its copies; in checked studies, under half trace to an unresolved V gene, and the reason for the others is unknown. V, J and clone size derive from that table, while D and trimming were established from the DNA sequence. The sample profile shows some 100,000 clones; just under 60% of them were found once. 16% of the sample belongs to the ten largest clones.

The label giving this sample's treatment or condition can be read as: oral pan-JAK inhibitor, 5-10 mg twice daily. Lesional scalp punch biopsies and peripheral blood were collected from alopecia areata patients. PBMCs were isolated by density centrifugation and stained for CD3, CD4 and CD8, and CD4+ and CD8+ T cells were sorted on a FACSAria. The CDR3 spans 18 residues, from the cysteine through the phenylalanine. Only the CDR3 DNA is retained, 54 bases long and in frame from the first base. For this chain, trimming is 1 base at the V end and 2 bases at the J end, and the number of junction bases without a gene match is 11. Via the germline V gene (reference sequence), CDR1 is SEHNR and CDR2 FQNEAQ.

The receptor comes from a human donor with alopecia areata. The chain couples TRBV7-9 to TRBJ2-3; 8 bases in the middle match TRBD2. This material consisted of CD8+ T cells sorted from blood, taken between weeks 55 and 65, from a patient treated with tofacitinib. The bases are TGTGCCAGCAGCTTAGACATGGAGGCGGGGGGCCACACAGATACGCAGTATTTT. This yields the protein CASSLDMEAGGHTDTQYF.